The 11 T cell receptor beta chains below all came from one sample that was sequenced in a study of blood T cell repertoires in COVID-19. TCRdb's table, derived via immunoSEQ multiplex PCR, lists solely in-frame clones and lacks some. Counted here are 270,000 or so clones, under 90% occurring once; the ten biggest clones make up about 3.4%. The sample comprised peripheral blood. These receptors all come from a woman aged 18-29 years with acute or convalescent COVID-19.

Concerning this clone: Other DNA sequences in this sample translate to the same CDR3. The chain recombines TRBV4-3 with TRBJ2-6; D remains unclear. The CDR3 is 16 residues long. Germline V CDR1 and CDR2: LGHNA, YSLEER. Trimming removed 0 bases at V and 0 bases at J, with 6 bases between. The CDR3 spells CASSQESGSGANVLTF. DNA for the CDR3: TGCGCCAGCAGCCAAGAGTCAGGCTCTGGGGCCAACGTCCTGACTTTC.

The chain's CDR3 is CASSPTGVRNQPQHF. In DNA, the CDR3 is TGTGCCAGCAGTCCAACAGGGGTCCGGAATCAGCCCCAGCATTTT. The gene calls are TRBV6-2 or TRBV6-3 and TRBJ1-5; 7 positions match TRBD1. V lost 5 bases and J lost 4; bases outside the gene matches: 8. Per germline, CDR1 MNHEY and CDR2 SVGEGT. The CDR3 spans 15 residues.

The chain combines TRBV19 with TRBJ1-1; possible D gene TRBD1, 5 bases. Germline-derived CDR1 and CDR2 are LNHDA and SQIVND (reference sequence). The CDR3 has 11 residues. Trimming removed 5 bases from V and 7 bases from J, with 8 bases in between. CDR3 region: CASSSQGEAFF. CDR3 in DNA: TGTGCCAGTAGTTCCCAGGGTGAAGCTTTCTTT.

V is TRBV18 and J is TRBJ2-5, with 10 bases that match TRBD1. Germline values: CDR1 KGHSH, CDR2 LQKENI. The V and J ends lost 0 bases and 3 bases, in that order; junction bases with no gene match: 4. CDR3 length: 16 amino acids. In DNA form, the CDR3 reads TGTGCCAGCTCACCACCAAGAGGACAGGGGGAAGAGACCCAGTACTTC. Translation: CASSPPRGQGEETQYF. The entire variable domain, with the rest obtained from reference TRBV18 and TRBJ2-5, is as follows: NAGVMQNPRHLVRRRGQEARLRCSPMKGHSHVYWYRQLPEEGLKFMVYLQKENIIDESGMPKERFSAEFPKEGPSILRIQQVVRGDSAAYFCASSPPRGQGEETQYFGPGTRLLVL.

CDR3 in amino acids: CASSYSFGGNQPQHF. As DNA, the CDR3 is TGTGCCAGCAGTTACTCGTTCGGTGGCAATCAGCCCCAGCATTTT. This chain joins TRBV6-2 or TRBV6-3 and TRBJ1-5; D is undetermined. CDR3 length: 15 residues. Trimming removed 0 bases from V and 2 bases from J, with 8 bases in between. The germline V gene has CDR1 MNHEY and CDR2 SVGEGT.

This clone was picked up one time. Here the CDR3 reads CASTTPGTGNEQYF. CDR3 bases: TGTGCCAGCACCACACCGGGGACAGGGAACGAGCAGTACTTC. The chain carries TRBV28 and TRBJ2-7; 9 bases align to TRBD1. CDR1 MDHEN and CDR2 SYDVKM come from the germline V gene. The CDR3 length is 14 residues. V shed 7 bases and J 5 bases; nucleotides not matched to a gene: 9.

For the CDR3, the DNA is TGCGCCAGCCGGACAGTTTACGAGCAGTACTTC. This translates into CASRTVYEQYF. The chain is built from TRBV10-2 and TRBJ2-7; a possible D gene is TRBD1 (6 bases). The V end lost 8 bases, the J end lost 4 bases, and 9 bases lay between the germline ends. The germline V gene has CDR1 WSHSY and CDR2 SAAADI. This CDR3 contains 11 residues.

V gene TRBV7-9 combines with J gene TRBJ1-1; TRBD1 is a possible D gene (5 bases). CDR3 size: 13 residues. Trimming cost V 0 bases and J 6 bases, with 8 bases left between them. CDR1 is SEHNR, CDR2 FQNEAQ, per germline (reference sequence). CDR3 DNA sequence: TGTGCCAGCAGCTTAGCCAGGGTCGCTGAAGCTTTCTTT. As protein: CASSLARVAEAFF.

The chain carries TRBV4-1 and TRBJ2-1; 7 nucleotides align to TRBD2. CDR1 and CDR2 (germline): MGHRA, YSYEKL. The CDR3 has 18 residues. V shed 0 bases and J 2 bases; nucleotides not matched to a gene: 10. DNA of the CDR3: TGCGCCAGCAGCCAAGATAAGTTTAGCGGGTGGCCCTACAATGAGCAGTTCTTC. It yields the protein CASSQDKFSGWPYNEQFF.

The chain carries TRBV5-1 and TRBJ2-5; 9 bases fit TRBD2. The length of the CDR3 is 15 residues. Germline CDR1 and CDR2: SGHRS and YFSETQ. The V gene end was trimmed by 4 bases and the J gene end by 2 bases; junction bases not matched to a gene: 6. CDR3 in amino acids: CASSRLAEQQETQYF. CDR3 nucleotide sequence: TGCGCCAGCAGCCGACTAGCGGAGCAGCAAGAGACCCAGTACTTC.

This rearrangement joins TRBV6-5 to TRBJ1-1; maybe TRBD1 (6 bases). The CDR3 has 15 amino acids. Germline CDR1 reads MNHEY; CDR2 reads SVGAGI. Trimming removed 7 bases from V and 1 base from J, with 16 bases in between. The CDR3 DNA reads TGTGCCAGCATATCAAGGGGGTTGGCGAACACTGAAGCTTTCTTT. It specifies CASISRGLANTEAFF.